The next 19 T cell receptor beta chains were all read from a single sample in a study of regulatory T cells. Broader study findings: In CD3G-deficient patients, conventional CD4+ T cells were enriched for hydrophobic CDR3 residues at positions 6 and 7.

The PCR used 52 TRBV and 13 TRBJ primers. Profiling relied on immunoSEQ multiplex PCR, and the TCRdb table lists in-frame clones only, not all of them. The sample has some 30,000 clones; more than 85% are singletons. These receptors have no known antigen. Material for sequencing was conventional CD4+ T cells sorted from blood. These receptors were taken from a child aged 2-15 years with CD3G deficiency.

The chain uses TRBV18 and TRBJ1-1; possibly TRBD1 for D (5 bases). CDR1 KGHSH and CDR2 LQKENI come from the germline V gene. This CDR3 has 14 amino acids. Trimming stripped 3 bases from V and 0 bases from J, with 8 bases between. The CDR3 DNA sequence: TGTGCCAGCTCACCGCAGGGCATGAACACTGAAGCTTTCTTT. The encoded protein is CASSPQGMNTEAFF.

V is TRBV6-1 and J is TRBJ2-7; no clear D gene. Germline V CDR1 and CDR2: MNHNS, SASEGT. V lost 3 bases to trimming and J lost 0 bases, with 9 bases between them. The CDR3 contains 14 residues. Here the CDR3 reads CASSDYSLSYEQYF. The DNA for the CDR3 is TGTGCCAGCAGTGATTACTCCCTCTCCTACGAGCAGTACTTC.

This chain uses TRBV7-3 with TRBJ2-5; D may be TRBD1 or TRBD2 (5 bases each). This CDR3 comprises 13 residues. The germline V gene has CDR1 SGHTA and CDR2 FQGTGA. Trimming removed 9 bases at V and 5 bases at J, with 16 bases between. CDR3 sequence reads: CARGRGCGETQYF. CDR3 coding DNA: TGTGCCAGGGGGCGAGGGTGTGGGGAGACCCAGTACTTC.

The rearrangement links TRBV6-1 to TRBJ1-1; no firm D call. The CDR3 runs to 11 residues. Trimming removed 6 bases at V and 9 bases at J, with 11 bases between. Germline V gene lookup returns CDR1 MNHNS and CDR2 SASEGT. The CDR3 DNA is TGTGCCAGCAGCCAGTGGGGAAAAGCTTTCTTT. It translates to CASSQWGKAFF.

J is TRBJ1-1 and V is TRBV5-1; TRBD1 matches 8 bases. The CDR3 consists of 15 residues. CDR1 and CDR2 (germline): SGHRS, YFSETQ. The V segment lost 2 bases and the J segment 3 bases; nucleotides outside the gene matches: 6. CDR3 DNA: TGCGCCAGCAGCTTCCAGGGGGCGAGAGACACTGAAGCTTTCTTT. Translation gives CASSFQGARDTEAFF.

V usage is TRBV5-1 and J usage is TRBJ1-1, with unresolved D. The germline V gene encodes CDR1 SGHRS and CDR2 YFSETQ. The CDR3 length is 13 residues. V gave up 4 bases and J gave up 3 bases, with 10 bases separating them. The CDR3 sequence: CASSRSGDTEAFF. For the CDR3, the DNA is TGCGCCAGCAGCCGCTCCGGGGACACTGAAGCTTTCTTT.

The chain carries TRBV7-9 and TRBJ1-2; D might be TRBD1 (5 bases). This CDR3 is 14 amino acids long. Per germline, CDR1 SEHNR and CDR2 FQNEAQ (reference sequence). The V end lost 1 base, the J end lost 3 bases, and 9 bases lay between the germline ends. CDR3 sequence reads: CASSLGRDDYGYTF. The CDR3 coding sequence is TGTGCCAGCAGCTTAGGCCGGGACGACTATGGCTACACCTTC.

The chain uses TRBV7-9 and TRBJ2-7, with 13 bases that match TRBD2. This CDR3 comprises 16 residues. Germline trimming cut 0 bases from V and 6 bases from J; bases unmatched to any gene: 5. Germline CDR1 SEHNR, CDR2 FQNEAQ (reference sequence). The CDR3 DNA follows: TGTGCCAGCAGCTTAGCGTTACTAGCGGGAGGGGGCGAGCAGTACTTC. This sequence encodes CASSLALLAGGGEQYF.

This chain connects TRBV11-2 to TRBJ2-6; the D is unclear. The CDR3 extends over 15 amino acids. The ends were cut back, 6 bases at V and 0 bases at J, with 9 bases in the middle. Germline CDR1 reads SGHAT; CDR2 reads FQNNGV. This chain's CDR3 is CASSSISSGANVLTF. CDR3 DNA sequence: TGTGCCAGCAGTTCTATAAGCTCTGGGGCCAACGTCCTGACTTTC.

This CDR3 is CASSRTQGPHEQYF. The CDR3 DNA is TGTGCCAGCTCACGGACCCAGGGTCCCCACGAGCAGTACTTC. This chain connects TRBV18 to TRBJ2-7; TRBD1 might be the D (5 bases). Germline CDR1 KGHSH, CDR2 LQKENI. Between the trimmed V and J ends, which lost 4 bases and 5 bases, there was a span of 15 bases. The CDR3 spans 14 residues.

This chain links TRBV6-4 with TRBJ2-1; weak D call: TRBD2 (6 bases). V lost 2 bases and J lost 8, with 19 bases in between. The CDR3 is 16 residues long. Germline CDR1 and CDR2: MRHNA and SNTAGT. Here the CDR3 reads CASSDGAGGRDHEQFF. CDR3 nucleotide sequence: TGTGCCAGCAGTGACGGGGCTGGAGGGCGGGACCATGAGCAGTTCTTC.

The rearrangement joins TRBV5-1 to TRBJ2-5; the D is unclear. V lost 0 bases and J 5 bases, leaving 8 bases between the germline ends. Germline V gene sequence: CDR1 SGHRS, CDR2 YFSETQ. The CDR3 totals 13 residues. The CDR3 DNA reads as TGCGCCAGCAGCTTGGGCGAGGAGGAGACCCAGTACTTC. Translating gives CASSLGEEETQYF.

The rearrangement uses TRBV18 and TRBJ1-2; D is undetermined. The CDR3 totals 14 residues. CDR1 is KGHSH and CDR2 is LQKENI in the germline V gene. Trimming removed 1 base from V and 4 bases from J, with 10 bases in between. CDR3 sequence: CASSPQGSIYGYTF. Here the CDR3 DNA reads TGTGCCAGCTCACCACAGGGCTCTATCTATGGCTACACCTTC.

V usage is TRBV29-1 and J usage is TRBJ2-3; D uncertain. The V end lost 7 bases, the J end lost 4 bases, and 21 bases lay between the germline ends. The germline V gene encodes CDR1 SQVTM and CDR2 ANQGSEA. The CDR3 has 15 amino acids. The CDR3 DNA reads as TGCAGCGCCCTCGGATACCTCGGTCCTTCAGATACGCAGTATTTT. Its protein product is CSALGYLGPSDTQYF.

CDR3 nucleotide sequence: TGTGCCAGCTCCCGGGACAGGGGGTCCGAGCAGTACTTC. Amino acid sequence: CASSRDRGSEQYF. The chain employs TRBV18 and TRBJ2-7, with 11 bases fitting TRBD1. The trim removed 6 bases at V and 6 bases at J, leaving 4 bases unmatched. There are 13 residues in the CDR3. Germline V gene lookup returns CDR1 KGHSH and CDR2 LQKENI.

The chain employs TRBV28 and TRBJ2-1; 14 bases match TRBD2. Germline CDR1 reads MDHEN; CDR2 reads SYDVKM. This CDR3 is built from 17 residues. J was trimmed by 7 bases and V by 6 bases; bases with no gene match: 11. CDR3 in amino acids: CASSSGLAGGAKNEQFF. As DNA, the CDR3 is TGTGCCAGCAGCTCCGGACTAGCGGGAGGCGCGAAGAATGAGCAGTTCTTC.

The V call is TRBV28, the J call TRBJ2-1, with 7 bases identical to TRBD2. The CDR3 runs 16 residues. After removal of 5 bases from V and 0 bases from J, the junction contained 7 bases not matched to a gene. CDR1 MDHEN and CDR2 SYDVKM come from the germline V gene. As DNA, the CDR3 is TGTGCCAGCAGTCCCTTGGGCGGGAGCTCCTACAATGAGCAGTTCTTC. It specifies CASSPLGGSSYNEQFF.

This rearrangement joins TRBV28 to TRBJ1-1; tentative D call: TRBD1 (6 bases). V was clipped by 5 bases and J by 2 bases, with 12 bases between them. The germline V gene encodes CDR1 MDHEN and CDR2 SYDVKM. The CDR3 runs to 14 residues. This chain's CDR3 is CASSRTAENTEAFF. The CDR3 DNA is TGTGCCAGCAGTCGGACAGCCGAAAACACTGAAGCTTTCTTT.

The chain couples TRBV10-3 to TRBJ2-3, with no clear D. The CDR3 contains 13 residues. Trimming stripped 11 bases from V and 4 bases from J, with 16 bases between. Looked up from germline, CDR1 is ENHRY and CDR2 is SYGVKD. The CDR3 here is CAARSNQADTQYF. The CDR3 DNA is TGTGCCGCCCGGTCCAATCAGGCAGATACGCAGTATTTT.